The clone carrying this TCR beta chain was seen at least ten times. Its antigen is not known. The length of the CDR3 is 15 residues. The germline gives CDR1 SGHTA, CDR2 FQGNSA. Between the trimmed V and J ends, which lost 1 base and 0 bases, there was a span of 9 bases. This sample was taken from a study of T cell repertoires in cytomegalovirus infection. Study details: CMV infection plus the matching HLA type was flagged by public TCR beta signatures. Study-wide points: The ex vivo response was dominated by HLA-C-restricted CMV-specific TCR beta clonotypes.

TCRdb re-analysed the reads in MiXCR, keeping a single row per CDR3 protein. Of about a million distinct CDR3 sequences in the sample, roughly 30% were seen once. This specimen consisted of cultured CD8+ T cells from PBMCs, obtained from culture after CMV antigen stimulation. The TCR comes from a human donor in good health (CMV status not recorded). Some clones in this sample may be carry-over from other donors' samples. V and J are TRBV7-2 and TRBJ1-1; D possibly corresponds to TRBD1 (5 bases). CDR3 in DNA: TGTGCCAGCAGCTTAGGGAGGGGCATGAACACTGAAGCTTTCTTT. It specifies CASSLGRGMNTEAFF. Full variable domain (missing parts from reference TRBV7-2 and TRBJ1-1): GAGVSQSPSNKVTEKGKDVELRCDPISGHTALYWYRQSLGQGLEFLIYFQGNSAPDKSGLPSDRFSAERTGGSVSTLTIQRTQQEDSAVYLCASSLGRGMNTEAFFGQGTRLTVV.